The following is a T cell receptor beta chain sequence with its context. Its antigen is as yet unknown. This CDR3 is 14 amino acids long. Trimming shortened V by 5 bases and J by 2 bases, and 10 bases separated the two germline ends. This sample is drawn from a study of T-cell reconstitution after alpha-beta-depleted transplantation in children. Study outcomes and limitations: Roughly two months post-transplant, alpha-beta T cells reportedly originated from several hundred graft clones that had expanded. T-cell counts and diversity at one year post-transplant came mainly from newly produced T cells.

Preparing the TCRbeta library involved the use of unique molecular identifiers. MiXCR was run by TCRdb on the PCR reads, yielding one entry per CDR3 protein. The repertoire holds fewer than 500,000 distinct CDR3 sequences, with roughly two fifths as singletons. The specimen was PBMCs, collected before TCRalphabeta/CD19-depleted stem cell transplant. This clonotype was obtained from a girl aged 2-10 years with aplastic anemia, due to receive a stem cell transplant. The V and J genes are TRBV12-3 or TRBV12-4 and TRBJ1-5; perhaps TRBD1 as D (5 bases). CDR3 sequence (DNA): TGTGCCAGCAGTAGGGACGTAGGCAATCAGCCCCAGCATTTT. The encoded protein is CASSRDVGNQPQHF.